This T cell receptor beta chain was documented in a study of CD8 T cells in Susac syndrome. Broader study findings: The CD4+ T cell repertoires in Susac syndrome were not clonally expanded. A relatively small number of individuals underwent TCR sequencing and HLA analysis.

Random-hexamer reverse transcription was applied to roughly 0.5 to 1 ug RNA. TCRdb reprocessed the immunoSEQ multiplex PCR reads via MiXCR and lists one record per CDR3 protein. This table has 200,000 to 250,000 distinct CDR3 sequences, roughly 93% appearing once. Regarding this clonotype: Its antigen is currently unknown.

The length of the CDR3 is 14 residues. Germline V gene data show CDR1 as SGHRS and CDR2 as YFSETQ. V was pared by 4 bases and J by 3 bases, with 7 bases of the junction left unmatched. As judged by recently defined diagnostic criteria, patients with Susac syndrome had definite or probable disease. Sequencing was performed on CD4+ T cells from PBMCs. This chain joins TRBV5-1 and TRBJ2-7, with TRBD2 identical over 7 bases. The origin of this receptor is a human donor with Susac syndrome. The CDR3 sequence is CASSSGDGFYEQYF. CDR3 DNA sequence: TGCGCCAGCAGCAGCGGGGACGGGTTCTACGAGCAGTACTTC.